The 14 T cell receptor beta chains below were found in one sample sequenced in a study of graft-versus-host responses after intestinal transplantation. Produced via immunoSEQ multiplex PCR; TCRdb's table is partial and in-frame only. The sample comprises about 92,000 clones, roughly 80% of which are singletons, and approximately 18% rests with the top ten. The antigens for these receptors are not known. The sample was unstimulated CD8+ T cells sorted from spleen or lymph node cells, taken before intestinal transplant. All receptors derive from a human donor who received an intestinal transplant.

The rearrangement joins TRBV7-9 to TRBJ2-4; 11 nucleotides align to TRBD1. Trimming at V came to 1 base and at J to 8 bases, leaving 7 bases not matched to a gene. The germline V gene encodes CDR1 SEHNR and CDR2 FQNEAQ (reference sequence). This CDR3 comprises 16 residues. The CDR3 loop reads CASSLGTGGAGDIQYF. CDR3 coding DNA: TGTGCCAGCAGCTTAGGGACAGGGGGCGCTGGGGACATTCAGTACTTC.

This clone occurred a few times. The chain uses TRBV7-9 and TRBJ1-5; D ambiguous. Germline V lookup: CDR1 SEHNR, CDR2 FQNEAQ (reference sequence). V was cut by 5 bases and J by 9 bases, with 11 bases left in between. The CDR3 runs 12 residues. DNA of the CDR3: TGTGCCAGCAGCACGTACCAAGGGCCCCAGCATTTT. Its protein is CASSTYQGPQHF. Filled out from reference TRBV7-9 and TRBJ1-5, the complete variable domain reads DTGVSQNPRHKITKRGQNVTFRCDPISEHNRLYWYRQTLGQGPEFLTYFQNEAQLEKSRLLSDRFSAERPKGSFSTLEIQRTEQGDSAMYLCASSTYQGPQHFGDGTRLSIL.

This chain uses TRBV7-6 with TRBJ2-3; D may correspond to TRBD1 or TRBD2 (5 bases each). The CDR3 spans 16 residues. Germline CDR1 is SGHVS and CDR2 is FNYEAQ. The V end was cut by 1 base, the J end by 2 bases, with 13 bases between. The CDR3 nucleotides are TGTGCCAGCAGCTTAGAAAAGGGACCGCTCACAGATACGCAGTATTTT. It translates to CASSLEKGPLTDTQYF.

The V and J genes are TRBV5-6 and TRBJ2-1; possibly TRBD1 or TRBD2 for D (5 bases each). V was shortened by 1 base and J by 6 bases, with 20 bases between the two germline ends. CDR1 SGHDT and CDR2 YYEEEE come from the germline V gene. This CDR3 comprises 17 residues. The CDR3 DNA follows: TGTGCCAGCAGCTTGAGGGCGGAGGACACCCTGGTCAATGAGCAGTTCTTC. Protein product: CASSLRAEDTLVNEQFF. Full variable domain (outside the CDR3, taken from reference TRBV5-6 and TRBJ2-1): DAGVTQSPTHLIKTRGQQVTLRCSPKSGHDTVSWYQQALGQGPQFIFQYYEEEERQRGNFPDRFSGHQFPNYSSELNVNALLLGDSALYLCASSLRAEDTLVNEQFFGPGTRLTVL.

The chain recombines TRBV5-1 with TRBJ2-7; no clear D gene. Trimming removed 1 base from V and 3 bases from J, with 8 bases in between. The V gene's germline CDR1 is SGHRS and CDR2 YFSETQ. This CDR3 region has 13 residues. The CDR3 coding sequence is TGCGCCAGCAGCTTGTCCAGTCGCTACGAGCAGTACTTC. Translating gives CASSLSSRYEQYF.

The chain joins TRBV2 to TRBJ2-7, with 7 nucleotides matching TRBD1. This CDR3 has 12 amino acids. Losses at the gene ends were 8 bases for V and 2 bases for J; bases not matched to a gene: 3. The germline gives CDR1 SNHLY, CDR2 FYNNEI. The CDR3 DNA reads TGTGCCAGCGGGGACAGACCCTACGAGCAGTACTTC. It codes for CASGDRPYEQYF.

The DNA for the CDR3 is TGTGCCAGCAGTGGAGTCCACGAGCAGTACTTC. Its protein product is CASSGVHEQYF. The chain recombines TRBV6-5 with TRBJ2-7; D remains ambiguous. The CDR3 totals 11 residues. V dropped 5 bases and J dropped 5 bases, with 7 bases sitting between them. CDR1 is MNHEY, CDR2 SVGAGI, per germline.

With regard to this clone: Additional DNA sequences in this sample encode the identical CDR3. The V gene is TRBV6-5, the J gene TRBJ2-3; D ambiguous. Between the trimmed V and J ends, which lost 3 bases and 6 bases, there was a span of 10 bases. From germline, CDR1 is MNHEY and CDR2 SVGAGI. The CDR3 extends over 13 amino acids. The CDR3 is CASSYGGSDTQYF. The CDR3 bases are TGTGCCAGCAGTTATGGTGGGTCCGATACGCAGTATTTT.

This clone was picked up a small number of times. The V gene is TRBV27, the J gene TRBJ2-7; 9 bases fit TRBD2. Germline trimming cut 6 bases from V and 5 bases from J; bases unmatched to any gene: 2. CDR1 and CDR2 from the germline V gene are MNHEY and SMNVEV (reference sequence). The CDR3 is 12 amino acids. The CDR3 sequence is CASSGLANEQYF. The DNA of the CDR3 is TGTGCCAGCAGCGGACTAGCGAACGAGCAGTACTTC.

The V gene is TRBV6-5, the J gene TRBJ2-2; D might be TRBD1 or TRBD2, each matching 5 bases. Germline assignment: CDR1 MNHEY and CDR2 SVGAGI. This CDR3 is 13 amino acids long. V gave up 9 bases and J gave up 5 bases, with 13 bases separating them. The CDR3 spells CARFRGFTGELFF. CDR3 bases: TGTGCCAGGTTTCGGGGCTTTACCGGGGAGCTGTTTTTT.

In the case of this clone: This sample also contains other DNA sequences that code for the same CDR3. V and J are TRBV6-1 and TRBJ1-1, with D perhaps TRBD1 (6 bases). Trimming removed 1 base from V and 2 bases from J, with 20 bases in between. CDR1 and CDR2 from the germline V gene are MNHNS and SASEGT. CDR3 size: 18 residues. The CDR3: CASSEGIGDTRPNTEAFF. In DNA, the CDR3 is TGTGCCAGCAGTGAAGGTATAGGGGACACGCGACCAAACACTGAAGCTTTCTTT.

This rearrangement joins TRBV7-9 to TRBJ2-5; TRBD2 matches at 11 bases. Germline CDR1 and CDR2: SEHNR and FQNEAQ (reference sequence). Unmatched junction bases numbered 3, after V lost 1 base and J lost 5 bases. The CDR3 has 15 residues. DNA for the CDR3: TGTGCCAGCAGCTTAGGACTAGCGGGGCAGGAGACCCAGTACTTC. Amino acid sequence: CASSLGLAGQETQYF.

This rearrangement joins TRBV5-6 to TRBJ1-5, with TRBD1 matching 10 bases. V shed 3 bases, J shed 6 bases, and the junction held 6 bases outside the gene matches. From germline, CDR1 is SGHDT and CDR2 YYEEEE. CDR3 length: 15 residues. Here the CDR3 DNA reads TGTGCCAGCAGCTATGGGACAGGGGTTGCTCAGCCCCAGCATTTT. It encodes CASSYGTGVAQPQHF.

The chain is built from TRBV5-1 and TRBJ2-1, with a possible D match to TRBD2 (5 bases). In germline, CDR1 is SGHRS, CDR2 YFSETQ. V dropped 5 bases and J dropped 5 bases, with 32 bases sitting between them. There are 20 residues in the CDR3. This chain's CDR3 is CASRWVRERIYQYFDNEQFF. The CDR3 DNA reads TGCGCCAGCAGGTGGGTAAGGGAGCGTATATACCAATACTTCGACAATGAGCAGTTCTTC.